This T cell receptor (beta chain) was found in a study of blood T cell repertoires in COVID-19. In the study overall: Both acute and convalescent COVID-19 samples were obtained from the United States, Italy and Spain. The analysed material was cDNA or gDNA that came from T cells, B-cell-depleted T cells, or PBMCs.

Per the original methods: Amplification of reference gene primers provided the estimated nucleated cell counts. The protocol was immunoSEQ multiplex PCR, while the TCRdb copy is restricted to in-frame clones and leaves out a portion. That table gives V, J and clone size, and the DNA gave D and trimming. The table shows about 120,000 clones, with roughly three quarters occurring only once. The germline V gene encodes CDR1 SGHKS and CDR2 YYEKEE (reference sequence). This CDR3 region has 17 residues. Germline trimming cut 2 bases from V and 8 bases from J; bases unmatched to any gene: 9. The V call is TRBV5-5, the J call TRBJ1-6; 11 bases fit TRBD1. Sequenced input: peripheral blood. This clonotype was obtained from a man aged 40-49 years with active or convalescent COVID-19. The CDR3 reads CASSFSMDRGLDSPLHF. The CDR3, as DNA: TGTGCCAGCAGCTTCTCGATGGACAGGGGGCTTGATTCACCCCTCCACTTT.